These T cell receptor beta chains were read from a single sample in a study of T cells in localized non-small cell lung cancer. Sequencing used immunoSEQ multiplex PCR; TCRdb keeps in-frame clones, though not all of them. The sample has roughly 35,000 clones; about 88% are singletons. This specimen consisted of peripheral blood, obtained before any cancer treatment. The receptors were gathered from a woman aged 35 to 70 with stage I lung adenocarcinoma. Both conserved end residues are part of each CDR3.

cdr3_aa: CASSLNSGPIVSGNTIYF
v_call: TRBV5-1
j_call: TRBJ1-3
cdr3_length: 18

cdr3_aa: CASSFLAGGLGETQYF
v_call: TRBV27
j_call: TRBJ2-5
cdr3_length: 16

cdr3_aa: CASSEAGGLAKNIQYF
v_call: TRBV25-1
j_call: TRBJ2-4
cdr3_length: 16

cdr3_aa: CASSLSPSMKNTQYF
v_call: TRBV7-2
j_call: TRBJ2-3
cdr3_length: 15

cdr3_aa: CASSRILYTGEVIGRNNEQFF
v_call: TRBV4-3
j_call: TRBJ2-1
cdr3_length: 21

cdr3_aa: CASSLTTSGGAFNEQFF
v_call: TRBV7-3
j_call: TRBJ2-1
cdr3_length: 17

cdr3_aa: CAWRTTTSGGAMAQYF
v_call: TRBV30
j_call: TRBJ2-5
cdr3_length: 16

cdr3_aa: CASSESGQPQHF
v_call: TRBV10-1
j_call: TRBJ1-5
cdr3_length: 12

cdr3_aa: CAWTDKRGKLGAFF
v_call: TRBV30
j_call: TRBJ1-1
cdr3_length: 14

cdr3_aa: CASSSAGGPTQYF
v_call: TRBV7-6
j_call: TRBJ2-3
cdr3_length: 13

cdr3_aa: CASSRGRGPSYEQYF
v_call: TRBV6-5
j_call: TRBJ2-7
cdr3_length: 15

cdr3_aa: CSVYAGEETQYF
v_call: TRBV29-1
j_call: TRBJ2-5
cdr3_length: 12

cdr3_aa: CASSLERGAGELFF
v_call: TRBV11-2
j_call: TRBJ2-2
cdr3_length: 14

cdr3_aa: CASSSSDPDGYTF
v_call: TRBV28
j_call: TRBJ1-2
cdr3_length: 13

cdr3_aa: CASSANSGGRSETQYF
v_call: TRBV2
j_call: TRBJ2-5
cdr3_length: 16

cdr3_aa: CASSPSESAYEQYF
v_call: TRBV18
j_call: TRBJ2-7
cdr3_length: 14

cdr3_aa: CTSSQNRDRVSYEQYF
v_call: TRBV1
j_call: TRBJ2-7
cdr3_length: 16

cdr3_aa: CSVLAGDAYEQYF
v_call: TRBV29-1
j_call: TRBJ2-7
cdr3_length: 13

cdr3_aa: CASSDRTGVSTDTQYF
v_call: TRBV9
j_call: TRBJ2-3
cdr3_length: 16

cdr3_aa: CASRGHATDTQYF
v_call: TRBV4-2
j_call: TRBJ2-3
cdr3_length: 13

cdr3_aa: CASSLQVPLSPLHF
v_call: TRBV27
j_call: TRBJ1-6
cdr3_length: 14

cdr3_aa: CASSVYEKLFF
v_call: TRBV9
j_call: TRBJ1-4
cdr3_length: 11

cdr3_aa: CASSLALAGGLRGETQYF
v_call: TRBV5-4
j_call: TRBJ2-5
cdr3_length: 18

cdr3_aa: CASSVGTANTEAFF
v_call: TRBV7-8
j_call: TRBJ1-1
cdr3_length: 14

cdr3_aa: CASRGASESPLHF
v_call: TRBV6-1
j_call: TRBJ1-6
cdr3_length: 13

cdr3_aa: CASSARLRLNTEAFF
v_call: TRBV7-2
j_call: TRBJ1-1
cdr3_length: 15

cdr3_aa: CSDSHGYTF
v_call: TRBV20-1
j_call: TRBJ1-2
cdr3_length: 9

cdr3_aa: CASSLVLPPSDTQYF
v_call: TRBV7-2
j_call: TRBJ2-3
cdr3_length: 15

cdr3_aa: CASIAGGGRGTEAFF
v_call: TRBV19
j_call: TRBJ1-1
cdr3_length: 15

cdr3_aa: CASSGGTSGGELFF
v_call: TRBV2
j_call: TRBJ2-2
cdr3_length: 14

cdr3_aa: CASSLAAGASSYEQYF
v_call: TRBV5-1
j_call: TRBJ2-7
cdr3_length: 16

cdr3_aa: CASTGKGQIINTGELFF
v_call: TRBV9
j_call: TRBJ2-2
cdr3_length: 17

cdr3_aa: CASSLAYWGNYEQYF
v_call: TRBV7-9
j_call: TRBJ2-7
cdr3_length: 15

cdr3_aa: CASSLQGAMYQPQHF
v_call: TRBV7-8
j_call: TRBJ1-5
cdr3_length: 15

cdr3_aa: CASRRQVPSYEQYF
v_call: TRBV6-5
j_call: TRBJ2-7
cdr3_length: 14

cdr3_aa: CASSGRGYTF
v_call: TRBV19
j_call: TRBJ1-2
cdr3_length: 10

cdr3_aa: CAISESTGLFFEQYF
v_call: TRBV10-3
j_call: TRBJ2-7
cdr3_length: 15

cdr3_aa: CASSLRDRRDEQYF
v_call: TRBV2
j_call: TRBJ2-7
cdr3_length: 14

cdr3_aa: CASSTAGTGTGYTF
v_call: TRBV9
j_call: TRBJ1-2
cdr3_length: 14

cdr3_aa: CASSEGTSGGALLFF
v_call: TRBV9
j_call: TRBJ2-2
cdr3_length: 15

cdr3_aa: CASSARTGDEQYF
v_call: TRBV19
j_call: TRBJ2-7
cdr3_length: 13

cdr3_aa: CASSQVRGAGDSPYEQYF
v_call: TRBV4-1
j_call: TRBJ2-7
cdr3_length: 18

cdr3_aa: CASRPRQGAYNEQFF
v_call: TRBV19
j_call: TRBJ2-1
cdr3_length: 15

cdr3_aa: CASSPGGANYGYTF
v_call: TRBV18
j_call: TRBJ1-2
cdr3_length: 14

cdr3_aa: CASSLRQTGSPLHF
v_call: TRBV7-2
j_call: TRBJ1-6
cdr3_length: 14

cdr3_aa: CASSPGQGTYEQYF
v_call: TRBV19
j_call: TRBJ2-7
cdr3_length: 14